These T cell receptor beta chains were read from a single sample in a study of neoadjuvant nivolumab and ipilimumab in lung cancer. TCRdb's copy holds only in-frame clones and misses some; the assay was immunoSEQ multiplex PCR. Among tens of thousands of clones listed, around 89% were seen once. The sample in question was blood, obtained before neoadjuvant nivolumab, alone or with ipilimumab. All receptors derive from an adult with non-small cell lung cancer. Some clones in this sample may be carry-over from other donors' samples. Each CDR3 is given with its conserved first and last residue.

TRBJ2-5 | TRBV19 | CASSIQGTAETQYF
TRBJ2-3 | TRBV7-9 | CASSLVVGTDSTDTQYF
TRBJ1-2 | TRBV27 | CASSGQFSYGYTF
TRBJ1-1 | TRBV27 | CASLGHSNTEAFF
TRBJ2-1 | TRBV6-5 | CASSLTQGKYNEQFF
TRBJ2-7 | TRBV27 | CASRRTGVPYEQYF
TRBJ2-3 | TRBV5-1 | CASSLLVSTDTQYF
TRBJ2-6 | TRBV5-4 | CASSLPSGANVLTF
TRBJ2-3 | TRBV5-4 | CASSLRLAGTSTDTQYF
TRBJ2-3 | TRBV16 | CASSSQARTDTQYF
TRBJ2-1 | TRBV30 | CAWSAREGMSSYNEQFF
TRBJ2-4 | TRBV6-1 | CASSENRLLSKNIQYF
TRBJ2-1 | TRBV11-2 | CASSSPGQGAHEQFF
TRBJ2-7 | TRBV5-1 | CASSQGTQSSYEQYF
TRBJ2-5 | TRBV19 | CASSSQGRETQYF
TRBJ2-1 | TRBV9 | CASSDTSGLYNEQFF
TRBJ2-7 | TRBV5-1 | CASSPAGTSGYEQYF
TRBJ1-2 | TRBV28 | CASSLVQGASGYTF
TRBJ2-3 | TRBV5-1 | CASSFSSTDTQYF
TRBJ2-3 | TRBV7-2 | CASSKWGGSTDTQYF
TRBJ2-5 | TRBV7-3 | CASSLSSGHQETQYF
TRBJ2-7 | TRBV11-2 | CASSLVKRAGVSLEQYF
TRBJ2-7 | TRBV18 | CASSPDSIHEQYF
TRBJ2-3 | TRBV2 | CASRPTGGVRTDTQYF
TRBJ1-5 | TRBV30 | CAWSELGDRPPHQPQHF
TRBJ1-2 | TRBV7-9 | CASSPTGSYGYTF
TRBJ1-5 | TRBV18 | CASSPLGANQPQHF
TRBJ2-1 | TRBV5-1 | CASSLGLVSDNEQFF
TRBJ1-5 | TRBV15 | CATSSPRIEGRERQPQHF
TRBJ2-2 | TRBV2 | CASTPVGTGELFF
TRBJ2-1 | TRBV27 | CASSPLGPHEQFF
TRBJ2-5 | TRBV6-1 | CASSERAKGETQYF
TRBJ2-1 | TRBV30 | CAWSVPEVSYNEQFF
TRBJ2-7 | TRBV11-1 | CASRSSSYEQYF
TRBJ1-4 | TRBV9 | CASSPRELPNEKLFF
TRBJ2-5 | TRBV18 | CASQDSFRETQYF
TRBJ2-5 | TRBV11-2 | CASSSPAFRPWAQYF
TRBJ1-5 | TRBV6-5 | CASSFTGDGNQPQHF
TRBJ2-6 | TRBV4-3 | CASSEAGAPSGANVLTF
TRBJ2-1 | TRBV6-1 | CASSVEDSGSNEQFF